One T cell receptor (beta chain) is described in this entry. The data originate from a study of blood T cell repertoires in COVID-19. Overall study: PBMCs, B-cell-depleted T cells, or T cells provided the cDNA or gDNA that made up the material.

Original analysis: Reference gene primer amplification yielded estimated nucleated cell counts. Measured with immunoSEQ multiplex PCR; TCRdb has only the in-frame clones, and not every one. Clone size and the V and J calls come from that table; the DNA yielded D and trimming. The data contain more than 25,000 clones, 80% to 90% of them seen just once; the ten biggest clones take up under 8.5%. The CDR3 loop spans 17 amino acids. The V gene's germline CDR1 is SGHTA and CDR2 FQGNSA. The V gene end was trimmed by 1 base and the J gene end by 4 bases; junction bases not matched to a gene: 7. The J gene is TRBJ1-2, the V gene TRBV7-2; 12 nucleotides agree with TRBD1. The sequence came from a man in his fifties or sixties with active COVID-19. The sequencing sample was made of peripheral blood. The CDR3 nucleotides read TGTGCCAGCAGCTTAGTTGCCCGGGACAGGGGGCTCTATGGCTACACCTTC. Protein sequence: CASSLVARDRGLYGYTF.